The 25 T cell receptor beta chains reported below all come from one sample, sequenced in a study of cytomegalovirus exposure and HLA in healthy donors. The PCR made use of 60 Vbeta and 13 Jbeta primers. The data were produced by immunoSEQ multiplex PCR, yet TCRdb's version contains in-frame clones alone and is incomplete. The sample has approximately 130,000 clones; 82% are singletons. Sequencing was performed on PBMCs. Every receptor here comes from a woman between 18 and 30 years old in good health and CMV-seronegative.

V and J are TRBV4-1 and TRBJ1-4, with a tentative D call TRBD1 (6 bases). The V end was cut by 4 bases, the J end by 4 bases, with 16 bases between. There are 16 residues in the CDR3. Germline CDR1 reads MGHRA; CDR2 reads YSYEKL. In DNA, the CDR3 is TGCGCCAGCAGCCGATCACCGACAGGACTTAATGAAAAACTGTTTTTT. Its protein is CASSRSPTGLNEKLFF.

This rearrangement joins TRBV6-1 to TRBJ1-2; 7 positions match TRBD1. CDR1 is MNHNS, CDR2 SASEGT, per germline. CDR3 length equals 13 residues. With 6 bases clipped from V and 2 bases from J, the junction kept 3 bases outside the gene matches. CDR3 DNA: TGTGCCAGCAGGACACAGGGGAACTATGGCTACACCTTC. Translating gives CASRTQGNYGYTF.

V is TRBV7-9 and J is TRBJ1-5, with D unresolved. The CDR3 contains 13 residues. CDR1 SEHNR and CDR2 FQNEAQ come from the germline V gene (reference sequence). The ends were cut back, 3 bases at V and 7 bases at J, with 10 bases in the middle. The CDR3 here is CASSLAGPQPQHF. Written as DNA, the CDR3 is TGTGCCAGCAGCTTGGCGGGCCCCCAGCCCCAGCATTTT.

Points on this clone: One end of the junction is discordant with germline, which a read error may explain. The V and J genes are TRBV11-2 and TRBJ2-2; D not resolved. Germline V CDR1 and CDR2: SGHAT, FQNNGV. The length of the CDR3 is 12 residues. For the CDR3, the DNA is TGTGCCAGCAGCCAGAACATCGGGGAGCTGTTTTTT. It encodes CASSQNIGELFF.

The rearrangement links TRBV6-5 to TRBJ1-1; D gene ambiguous. Germline V gene sequence: CDR1 MNHEY, CDR2 SVGAGI. V lost 0 bases, J lost 3 bases, and 8 bases lay in between. The CDR3 totals 14 residues. The CDR3 sequence is CASSYSAEHTEAFF. CDR3 coding DNA: TGTGCCAGCAGTTACTCGGCAGAACACACTGAAGCTTTCTTT.

The chain joins TRBV5-4 to TRBJ2-1; no definite D call. The V end was cut by 4 bases, the J end by 0 bases, with 11 bases between. This CDR3 is 15 amino acids long. Germline CDR1 is SGHNT and CDR2 is YYREEE (reference sequence). CDR3 sequence reads: CASSTISTSYNEQFF. DNA of the CDR3: TGTGCCAGCAGCACGATTAGCACCTCCTACAATGAGCAGTTCTTC.

This chain connects TRBV7-6 to TRBJ2-1; D is uncertain. The CDR3 is 15 amino acids. Germline CDR1 reads SGHVS; CDR2 reads FNYEAQ. Trimming cost V 4 bases and J 8 bases, with 18 bases left between them. CDR3: CASSSIRSARDEQFF. CDR3 DNA: TGTGCCAGCAGCTCGATACGATCGGCCCGGGATGAGCAGTTCTTC.

The chain combines TRBV4-2 with TRBJ1-1; unclear D gene. Germline V CDR1 and CDR2: LGHNA, YNFKEQ. V lost 0 bases, J lost 1 base, and 6 bases lay in between. The CDR3 extends over 14 amino acids. CDR3 DNA: TGTGCCAGCAGCCAAGAGGCTCCGAACACTGAAGCTTTCTTT. Its protein product is CASSQEAPNTEAFF.

This chain uses TRBV7-2 with TRBJ1-1; no definite D call. There are 13 residues in the CDR3. CDR1 and CDR2 (germline): SGHTA, FQGNSA. V shed 5 bases and J shed 2 bases, with 9 bases lying between them. CDR3 in amino acids: CASSQDLNTEAFF. Written as DNA, the CDR3 is TGTGCCAGCAGCCAGGATTTAAACACTGAAGCTTTCTTT. The full variable domain, with the rest looked up from reference TRBV7-2 and TRBJ1-1, is GAGVSQSPSNKVTEKGKDVELRCDPISGHTALYWYRQSLGQGLEFLIYFQGNSAPDKSGLPSDRFSAERTGGSVSTLTIQRTQQEDSAVYLCASSQDLNTEAFFGQGTRLTVV.

This clone was detected only once. The rearrangement links TRBV7-2 to TRBJ1-5; a possible D gene is TRBD1 (6 bases). The CDR3 has 14 residues. The germline V gene encodes CDR1 SGHTA and CDR2 FQGNSA. Trimming removed 5 bases at V and 2 bases at J, with 10 bases between. CDR3 in amino acids: CASSPDSGNQPQHF. CDR3 sequence (DNA): TGTGCCAGCAGCCCGGACAGCGGCAATCAGCCCCAGCATTTT. Based on the CDR3 plus reference TRBV7-2 and TRBJ1-5, the full variable domain is GAGVSQSPSNKVTEKGKDVELRCDPISGHTALYWYRQSLGQGLEFLIYFQGNSAPDKSGLPSDRFSAERTGGSVSTLTIQRTQQEDSAVYLCASSPDSGNQPQHFGDGTRLSIL.

A single count supports this clone. The V gene is TRBV6-6, the J gene TRBJ1-1, with D possibly matching TRBD1 (5 bases). The CDR3 is 15 amino acids. The V gene lost 2 bases and the J gene lost 1 base, with 11 bases spanning the gap. Looked up from germline, CDR1 is MNHNY and CDR2 is SVGAGI (reference sequence). The CDR3 nucleotides are TGTGCCAGCAGTTACGTCCAGGGAGGGAACACTGAAGCTTTCTTT. Translation: CASSYVQGGNTEAFF.

J is TRBJ2-3 and V is TRBV10-3; 8 bases are a match to TRBD2. From germline, CDR1 is ENHRY and CDR2 SYGVKD. This CDR3 has 14 amino acids. J gave up 3 bases and V 5 bases, and 4 bases lay outside the gene matches. Written as DNA, the CDR3 is TGTGCCATCAGTCACGGGGGGGCGACAGATACGCAGTATTTT. Amino acids: CAISHGGATDTQYF.

The chain recombines TRBV7-2 with TRBJ2-5; tentatively, D is TRBD1 (6 bases). V lost 1 base to trimming and J lost 5 bases, with 14 bases between them. The CDR3 has 15 residues. Germline-derived CDR1 and CDR2 are SGHTA and FQGNSA. CDR3: CASSLGQGLRETQYF. In DNA, the CDR3 is TGTGCCAGCAGCTTAGGGCAGGGGTTGAGGGAGACCCAGTACTTC.

The chain joins TRBV4-1 to TRBJ2-1; D gene ambiguous. Between the trimmed V and J ends, which lost 2 bases and 4 bases, there was a span of 15 bases. Looked up from germline, CDR1 is MGHRA and CDR2 is YSYEKL. This CDR3 has 16 residues. The CDR3: CASSQMRRRPYNEQFF. In nucleotides, the CDR3 is TGCGCCAGCAGCCAAATGCGGCGGAGACCATACAATGAGCAGTTCTTC.

This rearrangement joins TRBV6-5 to TRBJ1-4; 9 bases align to TRBD1. CDR3 length equals 15 residues. With 2 bases clipped from V and 10 bases from J, the junction kept 8 bases outside the gene matches. Germline CDR1 is MNHEY and CDR2 is SVGAGI. CDR3 nucleotide sequence: TGTGCCAGCAGTTACAAGGGACAGGGATTAGGAAAACTGTTTTTT. This translates into CASSYKGQGLGKLFF.

The rearrangement links TRBV4-1 to TRBJ2-7; the match to TRBD2 covers 11 bases. The length of the CDR3 is 18 residues. CDR1 is MGHRA and CDR2 is YSYEKL in the germline V gene. V trimming: 4 bases; J trimming: 2 bases; junction bases outside the gene matches: 13. CDR3 sequence reads: CASSPQDSLAGVTYEQYF. The CDR3 nucleotides read TGCGCCAGCAGCCCCCAAGATTCACTAGCGGGAGTAACCTACGAGCAGTACTTC.

The chain uses TRBV2 and TRBJ2-5; 12 nucleotides align to TRBD1. Germline CDR1 SNHLY, CDR2 FYNNEI. CDR3 length: 20 amino acids. J gave up 1 base and V 3 bases, and 15 bases lay outside the gene matches. CDR3 loop: CASSDRDRGRGGGGQETQYF. Here the CDR3 DNA reads TGTGCCAGCAGTGATCGGGACAGGGGGCGCGGAGGAGGAGGCCAAGAGACCCAGTACTTC.

A word on this clone: Germline is not matched at one junction end, which may reflect a read error. CDR3: CSSSLWGGNEQFF. CDR3 DNA: TGTTCCAGCAGCTTATGGGGGGGCAATGAGCAGTTCTTC. V usage is TRBV7-9 and J usage is TRBJ2-1; TRBD2 aligns across 7 bases. Germline V gene data show CDR1 as SEHNR and CDR2 as FQNEAQ (reference sequence). This CDR3 is 13 amino acids long. The full variable domain, rest sourced from reference TRBV7-9 and TRBJ2-1, is DTGVSQNPRHKITKRGQNVTFRCDPISEHNRLYWYRQTLGQGPEFLTYFQNEAQLEKSRLLSDRFSAERPKGSFSTLEIQRTEQGDSAMYLCSSSLWGGNEQFFGPGTRLTVL.

This chain joins TRBV2 and TRBJ2-5; no clear D. Per the germline V gene, CDR1 is SNHLY and CDR2 is FYNNEI. The CDR3 contains 11 residues. The V end was cut by 11 bases, the J end by 2 bases, with 9 bases between. The CDR3 protein is CAGQRQETQYF. CDR3 nucleotides: TGTGCCGGGCAGAGACAAGAGACCCAGTACTTC.

The chain recombines TRBV7-8 with TRBJ2-7; TRBD2 matches 9 bases. Trimming took 4 bases from V and 5 from J; bases not matched to a gene: 9. The germline gives CDR1 SGHVS, CDR2 FQNEAQ. The CDR3 is 15 amino acids. The CDR3 loop is CASSSTGTSIDEQYF. CDR3 in DNA: TGTGCCAGCAGCTCTACCGGGACTAGCATCGACGAGCAGTACTTC.

This chain links TRBV6-4 with TRBJ1-3; D is undetermined. The J call is in doubt because the DNA end fits TRBJ2-2 better. Germline CDR1 MRHNA, CDR2 SNTAGT. The CDR3 is made up of 14 amino acids. Written as DNA, the CDR3 is TGTGCCAGCAGAGATTTGAGACGACCCGGGGAGCTGTTTTTT. Its protein product is CASRDLRRPGELFF.

V and J are TRBV7-9 and TRBJ2-5; 8 bases are a match to TRBD1. With 4 bases clipped from V and 6 bases from J, the junction kept 7 bases outside the gene matches. Germline V lookup: CDR1 SEHNR, CDR2 FQNEAQ (reference sequence). The CDR3 covers 14 residues. The DNA for the CDR3 is TGTGCCAGCAGCTCTCCAGGGGGCGGGCAGACCCAGTACTTC. This translates into CASSSPGGGQTQYF.

The rearrangement joins TRBV18 to TRBJ2-4; 7 bases are a match to TRBD1. Germline lookup yields CDR1 KGHSH and CDR2 LQKENI. The CDR3 consists of 13 residues. V shed 3 bases, J shed 4 bases, and the junction held 0 bases outside the gene matches. The CDR3 DNA reads as TGTGCCAGCTCACCGGGACAGAAAAACATTCAGTACTTC. It codes for CASSPGQKNIQYF.

The CDR3 DNA follows: TGTGCCAGCAGCCTAGGGGGGACTCCATCCAATGAGCAGTTCTTC. This sequence encodes CASSLGGTPSNEQFF. The chain couples TRBV9 to TRBJ2-1, with D tentatively TRBD1 or TRBD2 (6 bases each). Germline V gene lookup returns CDR1 SGDLS and CDR2 YYNGEE. Deletions cut 4 bases from V and 6 bases from J, with 17 bases between. The CDR3 length is 15 residues.

The chain is built from TRBV28 and TRBJ2-1; D perhaps matches TRBD2 (6 bases). Germline V gene lookup returns CDR1 MDHEN and CDR2 SYDVKM. V was shortened by 2 bases and J by 3 bases, with 8 bases between the two germline ends. This CDR3 has 14 residues. As DNA, the CDR3 is TGTGCCAGCAGTTTAGGCGGGAACTACAATGAGCAGTTCTTC. Residues: CASSLGGNYNEQFF.